The 20 T cell receptor beta chains below all came from one sample that was sequenced in a study of T-cell reconstitution after alpha-beta-depleted transplantation in children. Unique molecular identifiers tagged the TCRbeta library. MiXCR, run by TCRdb on the PCR reads, gives a single entry per CDR3 protein. The repertoire holds about 210,000 distinct CDR3 sequences, roughly a sixth seen once, with roughly two fifths in the top ten. The source was PBMCs, mostly from graft donor cells, collected 360 days after TCRalphabeta/CD19-depleted stem cell transplant. The receptors were gathered from a male patient aged 2 to 9 who had a stem cell transplant for acute lymphoblastic leukemia, so the T cells may come from the graft donor.

This clonotype was picked up a small number of times. The chain employs TRBV29-1 and TRBJ2-3, with D perhaps matching TRBD2 (6 bases). The CDR3 is 15 residues long. V lost 4 bases and J 6 bases, leaving 20 bases between the germline ends. Germline values: CDR1 SQVTM, CDR2 ANQGSEA. This CDR3 reads CSVVFWEAVMDTQYF. As DNA, the CDR3 is TGCAGCGTTGTCTTCTGGGAGGCTGTGATGGATACGCAGTATTTT.

The rearrangement links TRBV6-2 or TRBV6-3 to TRBJ2-2; D is possibly TRBD1 (5 bases). Germline-derived CDR1 and CDR2 are MNHEY and SVGEGT. The CDR3 length is 16 residues. Trimming took 0 bases from V and 4 from J, leaving 12 bases between them. The CDR3 nucleotides read TGTGCCAGCAGTTACTCGGGAAGACAGTTCACCGGGGAGCTGTTTTTT. This sequence encodes CASSYSGRQFTGELFF.

This clonotype was counted a few times. The chain is built from TRBV10-3 and TRBJ2-7; tentatively, D is TRBD1 (6 bases). Germline CDR1 reads ENHRY; CDR2 reads SYGVKD. The CDR3 length is 15 residues. Trimming took 6 bases from V and 3 from J, leaving 18 bases between them. CDR3: CAIRDRGQKDYEQYF. The CDR3 DNA reads TGTGCCATCAGGGACCGAGGACAGAAGGACTACGAGCAGTACTTC.

This clonotype was picked up many times. V gene TRBV9 combines with J gene TRBJ2-2; no definite D call. The CDR3 runs 13 residues. Germline values: CDR1 SGDLS, CDR2 YYNGEE. V shed 4 bases and J shed 7 bases, with 11 bases lying between them. The CDR3 region is CASSLDIYGELFF. In nucleotides, the CDR3 is TGTGCCAGCAGCTTAGACATTTACGGGGAGCTGTTTTTT.

The chain couples TRBV4-2 to TRBJ2-5; a weak D match, TRBD2 (5 bases). The CDR3 loop spans 16 amino acids. In germline, CDR1 is LGHNA, CDR2 YNFKEQ. V was pared by 0 bases and J by 4 bases, with 15 bases between. CDR3 protein: CASSQDKRKGGETQYF. CDR3 nucleotide sequence: TGTGCCAGCAGCCAAGATAAACGAAAAGGAGGAGAGACCCAGTACTTC.

This clonotype has a handful of counts. This chain uses TRBV4-3 with TRBJ2-1; 7 nucleotides align to TRBD1. The J segment lost 6 bases and the V segment lost 1 base, leaving 6 bases of the junction unmatched. The CDR3 loop spans 15 amino acids. The germline V gene has CDR1 LGHNA and CDR2 YSLEER. The CDR3 here is CASSQGKGAGNEQFF. In nucleotides, the CDR3 is TGCGCCAGCAGCCAAGGAAAGGGGGCGGGCAATGAGCAGTTCTTC.

The sample holds many counts of this clonotype. V and J are TRBV5-1 and TRBJ2-1; 8 bases agree with TRBD2. V gave up 3 bases and J gave up 0 bases; unmatched junction bases: 2. CDR3 length: 15 residues. Per the germline V gene, CDR1 is SGHRS and CDR2 is YFSETQ. CDR3 residues: CASSSAGGSYNEQFF. DNA for the CDR3: TGCGCCAGCAGCTCCGCGGGGGGCTCCTACAATGAGCAGTTCTTC.

This clonotype was detected only a few times. The V and J genes are TRBV12-3 or TRBV12-4 and TRBJ2-7, with 7 bases that match TRBD2. This CDR3 has 12 residues. The V and J ends lost 8 bases and 5 bases, in that order; junction bases with no gene match: 6. This CDR3 is CASGSAGDEQYF. The CDR3 nucleotides read TGTGCCAGCGGCTCGGCGGGGGACGAGCAGTACTTC.

The V call is TRBV5-1, the J call TRBJ2-1; 11 bases fit TRBD2. The J segment lost 9 bases and the V segment lost 0 bases, leaving 5 bases of the junction unmatched. The CDR3 contains 15 residues. Germline CDR1 reads SGHRS; CDR2 reads YFSETQ. The CDR3 nucleotides are TGCGCCAGCAGCTTGGTTGGACTAGCGGGTTTTGAGCAGTTCTTC. Translating it yields CASSLVGLAGFEQFF.

The rearrangement links TRBV7-9 to TRBJ2-2; a weak D match, TRBD1 (5 bases). The CDR3 length is 15 residues. V lost 3 bases to trimming and J lost 4 bases, with 12 bases between them. Looked up from germline, CDR1 is SEHNR and CDR2 is FQNEAQ (reference sequence). CDR3 sequence: CASSFSGSPTGELFF. CDR3 nucleotides: TGTGCCAGCAGCTTCTCAGGGTCCCCCACCGGGGAGCTGTTTTTT.

The CDR3 DNA reads TGTGCCAGCAGTTACGGGATACCGCGAGATACGCAGTATTTT. Residues: CASSYGIPRDTQYF. The chain carries TRBV6-5 and TRBJ2-3; D not certain. The ends were cut back, 2 bases at V and 5 bases at J, with 11 bases in the middle. The V gene's germline CDR1 is MNHEY and CDR2 SVGAGI. The CDR3 runs 14 residues.

This clonotype was seen ten or more times. DNA for the CDR3: TGTGCCAGCAGCAGAGGTGGAAACACCATATATTTT. Translating it yields CASSRGGNTIYF. V is TRBV2 and J is TRBJ1-3; D is uncertain. Trimming cost V 6 bases and J 3 bases, with 6 bases left between them. CDR1 is SNHLY and CDR2 is FYNNEI in the germline V gene. CDR3 length: 12 residues.

This clonotype was counted at least ten times. J is TRBJ2-1 and V is TRBV20-1; the D gene is possibly TRBD2 (6 bases). Germline CDR1 is DFQATT and CDR2 is SNEGSKA (reference sequence). Trimming left V 3 bases short and J 8 bases short, with 8 bases between. This CDR3 region has 11 residues. In nucleotides, the CDR3 is TGCAGTGCTAGGAGCGGGTATGAGCAGTTCTTC. Its translation is CSARSGYEQFF.

The genes are TRBV20-1 and TRBJ2-7; D remains ambiguous. Germline lookup yields CDR1 DFQATT and CDR2 SNEGSKA (reference sequence). V lost 2 bases to trimming and J lost 0 bases, with 8 bases between them. The CDR3 is 13 residues long. CDR3 nucleotide sequence: TGCAGTGCTAGAAGGCAGGTCTCCTACGAGCAGTACTTC. This encodes CSARRQVSYEQYF.

The V call is TRBV5-1, the J call TRBJ2-2; no firm D call. The V and J ends lost 5 bases and 6 bases respectively, with 8 bases between them. The germline V gene encodes CDR1 SGHRS and CDR2 YFSETQ. The CDR3 consists of 12 residues. CDR3 region: CASSSDPGELFF. The CDR3, as DNA: TGCGCCAGCAGTTCGGATCCCGGGGAGCTGTTTTTT.

The rearrangement joins TRBV12-3 or TRBV12-4 to TRBJ1-1; no clear D gene. V shed 3 bases and J shed 4 bases, with 9 bases lying between them. The CDR3 length is 13 residues. The CDR3 here is CASSFGVSTEAFF. CDR3 coding DNA: TGTGCCAGCAGTTTTGGGGTATCCACTGAAGCTTTCTTT.

The CDR3 DNA follows: TGTGCCAGCAGTTTCGGGCGGGGAAGATACAATGAGCAGTTCTTC. Translated, it gives CASSFGRGRYNEQFF. This chain connects TRBV12-3 or TRBV12-4 to TRBJ2-1; perhaps TRBD2 as D (6 bases). Trimming stripped 3 bases from V and 4 bases from J, with 13 bases between. The CDR3 length is 15 residues.

The chain couples TRBV12-3 or TRBV12-4 to TRBJ2-7; D gene uncertain. This CDR3 spans 13 amino acids. For the CDR3, the DNA is TGTGCTAGAAGTCGTGGCGGAGCCTACGAGCAGTACTTC. This codes for CARSRGGAYEQYF.

This clonotype was observed a few times. The chain couples TRBV4-3 to TRBJ2-2; D perhaps matches TRBD1 (5 bases). This CDR3 contains 16 residues. Trimming cost V 0 bases and J 1 base, with 9 bases left between them. Germline loops: CDR1 LGHNA, CDR2 YSLEER. The CDR3 nucleotides read TGCGCCAGCAGCCAAGAGGCCAGGGAGAACACCGGGGAGCTGTTTTTT. The encoded protein is CASSQEARENTGELFF.

This clonotype has more than one count but fewer than ten. The chain employs TRBV5-1 and TRBJ2-3, with D possibly matching TRBD1 (5 bases). Trimming took off 0 bases at V and 4 bases at J, with 12 bases between the two ends. The CDR3 loop spans 15 amino acids. Per the germline V gene, CDR1 is SGHRS and CDR2 is YFSETQ. CDR3 sequence (DNA): TGCGCCAGCAGCTTGGAGGTCAGGGTGGCAGATACGCAGTATTTT. Protein product: CASSLEVRVADTQYF. Supplemented by reference TRBV5-1 and TRBJ2-3, the full variable domain reads KAGVTQTPRYLIKTRGQQVTLSCSPISGHRSVSWYQQTPGQGLQFLFEYFSETQRNKGNFPGRFSGRQFSNSRSEMNVSTLELGDSALYLCASSLEVRVADTQYFGPGTRLTVL.